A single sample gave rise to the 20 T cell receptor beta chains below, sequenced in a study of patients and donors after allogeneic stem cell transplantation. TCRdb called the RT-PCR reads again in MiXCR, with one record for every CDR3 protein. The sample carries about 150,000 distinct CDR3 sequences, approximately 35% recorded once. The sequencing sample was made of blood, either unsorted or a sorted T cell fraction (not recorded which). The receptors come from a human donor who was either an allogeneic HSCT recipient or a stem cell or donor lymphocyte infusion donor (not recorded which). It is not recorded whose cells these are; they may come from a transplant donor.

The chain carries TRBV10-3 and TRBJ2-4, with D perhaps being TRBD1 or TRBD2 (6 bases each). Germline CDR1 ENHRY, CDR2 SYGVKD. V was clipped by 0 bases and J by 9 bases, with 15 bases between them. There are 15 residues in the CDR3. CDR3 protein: CAISESGGKGGIQYF. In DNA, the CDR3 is TGTGCCATCAGTGAGTCAGGAGGGAAAGGGGGCATTCAGTACTTC.

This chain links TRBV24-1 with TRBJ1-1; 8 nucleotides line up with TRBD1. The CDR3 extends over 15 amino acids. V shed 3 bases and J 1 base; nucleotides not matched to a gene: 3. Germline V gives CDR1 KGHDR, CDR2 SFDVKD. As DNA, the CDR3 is TGTGCCACCAGTGATACCGGGACAGGGAACACTGAAGCTTTCTTT. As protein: CATSDTGTGNTEAFF.

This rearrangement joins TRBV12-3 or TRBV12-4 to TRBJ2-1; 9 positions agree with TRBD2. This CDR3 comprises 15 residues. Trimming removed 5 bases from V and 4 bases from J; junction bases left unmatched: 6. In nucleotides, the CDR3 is TGTGCCAGCAGTCCTAGCGGGGCGATATACAATGAGCAGTTCTTC. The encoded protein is CASSPSGAIYNEQFF.

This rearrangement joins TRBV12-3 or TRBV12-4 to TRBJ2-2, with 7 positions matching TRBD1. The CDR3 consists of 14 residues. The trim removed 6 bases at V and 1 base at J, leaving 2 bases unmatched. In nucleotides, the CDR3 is TGTGCCAGCAGAAGACAGGGGAACACCGGGGAGCTGTTTTTT. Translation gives CASRRQGNTGELFF.

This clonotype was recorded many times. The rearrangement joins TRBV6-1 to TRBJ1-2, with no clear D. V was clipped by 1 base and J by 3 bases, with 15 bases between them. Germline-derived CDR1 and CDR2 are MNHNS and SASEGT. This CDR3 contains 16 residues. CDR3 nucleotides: TGTGCCAGCAGTGAAGTAACAACGAACCCTTACTATGGCTACACCTTC. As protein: CASSEVTTNPYYGYTF.

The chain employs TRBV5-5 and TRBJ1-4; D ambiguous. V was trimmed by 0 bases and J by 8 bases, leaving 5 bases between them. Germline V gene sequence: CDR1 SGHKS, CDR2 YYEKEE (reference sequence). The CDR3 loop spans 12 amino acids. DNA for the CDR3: TGTGCCAGCAGCTTGGGCCTGGAAAAACTGTTTTTT. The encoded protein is CASSLGLEKLFF.

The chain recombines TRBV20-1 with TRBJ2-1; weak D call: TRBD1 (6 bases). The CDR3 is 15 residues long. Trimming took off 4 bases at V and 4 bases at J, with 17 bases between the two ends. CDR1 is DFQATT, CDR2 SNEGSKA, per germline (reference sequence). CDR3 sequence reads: CSATPGHSIYNEQFF. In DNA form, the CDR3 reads TGCAGTGCTACTCCGGGACACTCGATTTACAATGAGCAGTTCTTC.

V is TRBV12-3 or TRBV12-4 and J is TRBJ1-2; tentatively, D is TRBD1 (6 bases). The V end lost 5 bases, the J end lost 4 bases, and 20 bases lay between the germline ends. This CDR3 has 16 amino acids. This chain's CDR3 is CASSPHSRTVGYGYTF. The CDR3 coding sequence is TGTGCCAGCAGTCCTCATAGCCGGACAGTAGGCTATGGCTACACCTTC.

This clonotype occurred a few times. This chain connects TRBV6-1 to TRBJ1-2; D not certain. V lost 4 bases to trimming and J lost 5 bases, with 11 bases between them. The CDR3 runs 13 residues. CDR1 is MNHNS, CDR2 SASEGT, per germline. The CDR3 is CASSVGVLYGYTF. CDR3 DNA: TGTGCCAGCAGTGTGGGTGTTTTGTATGGCTACACCTTC.

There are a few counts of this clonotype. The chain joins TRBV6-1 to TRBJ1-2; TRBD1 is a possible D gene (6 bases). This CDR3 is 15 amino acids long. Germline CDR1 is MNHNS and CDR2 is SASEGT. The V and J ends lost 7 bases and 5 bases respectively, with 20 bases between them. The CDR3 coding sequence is TGTGCCAGCACCCAGAATACTGGGACACCTTATGGCTACACCTTC. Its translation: CASTQNTGTPYGYTF.

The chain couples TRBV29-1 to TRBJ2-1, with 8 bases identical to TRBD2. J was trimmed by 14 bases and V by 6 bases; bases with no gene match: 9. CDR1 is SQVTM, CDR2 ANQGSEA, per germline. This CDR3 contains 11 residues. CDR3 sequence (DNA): TGCAGCGTCGGACTAGCAGATACGGAGTTCTTC. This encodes CSVGLADTEFF.

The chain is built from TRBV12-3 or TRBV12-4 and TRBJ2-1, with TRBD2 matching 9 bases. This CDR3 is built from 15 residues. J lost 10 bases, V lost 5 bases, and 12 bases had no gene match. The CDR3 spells CASSPAGGQGAEQFF. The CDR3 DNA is TGTGCCAGCAGTCCAGCGGGGGGCCAGGGAGCCGAGCAGTTCTTC.

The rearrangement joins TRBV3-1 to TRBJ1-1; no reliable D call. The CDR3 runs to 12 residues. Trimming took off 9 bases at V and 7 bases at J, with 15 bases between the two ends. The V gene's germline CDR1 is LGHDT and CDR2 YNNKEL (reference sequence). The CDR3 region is CASSRWQNEAFF. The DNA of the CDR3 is TGTGCCAGTTCAAGGTGGCAGAATGAAGCTTTCTTT.

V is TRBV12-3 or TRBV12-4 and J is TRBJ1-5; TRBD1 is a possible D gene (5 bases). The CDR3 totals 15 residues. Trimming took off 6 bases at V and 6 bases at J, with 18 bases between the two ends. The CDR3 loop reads CASSPGTRGIQPQHF. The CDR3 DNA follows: TGTGCCAGCAGCCCGGGGACCCGGGGGATTCAGCCCCAGCATTTT.

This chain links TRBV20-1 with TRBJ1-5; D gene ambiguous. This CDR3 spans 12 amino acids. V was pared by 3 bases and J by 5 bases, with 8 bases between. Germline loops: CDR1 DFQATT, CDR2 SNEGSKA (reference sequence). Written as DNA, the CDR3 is TGCAGTGCTAGTTCCCCCGATCAGCCCCAGCATTTT. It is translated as CSASSPDQPQHF.

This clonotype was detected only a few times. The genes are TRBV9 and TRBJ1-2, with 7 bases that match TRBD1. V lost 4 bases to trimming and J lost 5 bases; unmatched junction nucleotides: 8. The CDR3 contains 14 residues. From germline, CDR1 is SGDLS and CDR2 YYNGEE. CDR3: CASSTTDRQYGYTF. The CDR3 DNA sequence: TGTGCCAGCAGCACAACGGACAGGCAGTATGGCTACACCTTC.

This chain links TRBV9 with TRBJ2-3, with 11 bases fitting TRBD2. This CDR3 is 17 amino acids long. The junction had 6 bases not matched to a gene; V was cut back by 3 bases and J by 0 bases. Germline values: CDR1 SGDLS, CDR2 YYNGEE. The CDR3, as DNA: TGTGCCAGCAGCGCCGCGCGACTAGCGGGGAGCACAGATACGCAGTATTTT. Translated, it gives CASSAARLAGSTDTQYF. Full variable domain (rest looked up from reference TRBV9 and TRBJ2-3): DSGVTQTPKHLITATGQRVTLRCSPRSGDLSVYWYQQSLDQGLQFLIQYYNGEERAKGNILERFSAQQFPDLHSELNLSSLELGDSALYFCASSAARLAGSTDTQYFGPGTRLTVL.

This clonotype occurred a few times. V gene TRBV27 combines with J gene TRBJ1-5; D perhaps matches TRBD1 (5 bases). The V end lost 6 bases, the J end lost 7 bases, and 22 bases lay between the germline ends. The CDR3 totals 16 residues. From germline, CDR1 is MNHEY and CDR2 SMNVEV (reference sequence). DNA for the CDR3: TGTGCCAGCAGCCCCGATCCGTGGGGGGTGGAACAGCCCCAGCATTTT. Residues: CASSPDPWGVEQPQHF.

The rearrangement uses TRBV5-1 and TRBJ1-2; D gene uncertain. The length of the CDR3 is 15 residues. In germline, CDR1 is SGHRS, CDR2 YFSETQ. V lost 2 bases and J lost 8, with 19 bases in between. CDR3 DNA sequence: TGCGCCAGCAGCTTTGGAACGGAGGGAATAGGAGGCTACACCTTC. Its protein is CASSFGTEGIGGYTF.

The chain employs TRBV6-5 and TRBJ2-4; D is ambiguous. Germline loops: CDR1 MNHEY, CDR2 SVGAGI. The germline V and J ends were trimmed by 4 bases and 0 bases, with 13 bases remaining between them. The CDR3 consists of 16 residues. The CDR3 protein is CASSSTGLLAKNIQYF. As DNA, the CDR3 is TGTGCCAGCAGTTCCACCGGGTTGCTAGCCAAAAACATTCAGTACTTC.